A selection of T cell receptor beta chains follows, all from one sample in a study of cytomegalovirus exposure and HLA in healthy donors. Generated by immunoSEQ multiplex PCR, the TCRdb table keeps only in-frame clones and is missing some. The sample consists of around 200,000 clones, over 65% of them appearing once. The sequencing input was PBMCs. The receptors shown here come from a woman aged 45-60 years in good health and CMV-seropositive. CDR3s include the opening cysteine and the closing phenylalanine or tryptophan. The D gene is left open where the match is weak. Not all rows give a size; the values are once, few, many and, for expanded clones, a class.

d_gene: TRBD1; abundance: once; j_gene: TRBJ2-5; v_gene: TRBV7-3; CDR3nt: TGTGCCAGCAGCCCACACAGGGGGCGCCAAGAGACCCAGTACTTC; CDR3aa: CASSPHRGRQETQYF
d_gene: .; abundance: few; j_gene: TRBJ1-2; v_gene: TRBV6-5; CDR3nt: TGTGCCAGCAGTTATACAGAGGGAGGCTACACCTTC; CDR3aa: CASSYTEGGYTF
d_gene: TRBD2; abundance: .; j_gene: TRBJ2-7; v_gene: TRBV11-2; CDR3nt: TGTGCCAGCAGCTTTGCGGGGGGTTATTACGAGCAGTACTTC; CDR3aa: CASSFAGGYYEQYF
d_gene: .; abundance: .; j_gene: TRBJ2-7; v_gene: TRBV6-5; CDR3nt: TGTGCCAGCAGTGAATGGCAGTCCTACGAGCAGTACTTC; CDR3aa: CASSEWQSYEQYF
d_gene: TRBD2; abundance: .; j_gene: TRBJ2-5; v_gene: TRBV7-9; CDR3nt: TGTGCCGGCTCCGGGGAGGGACAAGAGACCCAGTACTTC; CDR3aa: CAGSGEGQETQYF
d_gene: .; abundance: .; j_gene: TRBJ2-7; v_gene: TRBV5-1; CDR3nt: TGCGCCAGCAGCTTGGGTGCAGGGGTAACCTACGAGCAGTACTTC; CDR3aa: CASSLGAGVTYEQYF
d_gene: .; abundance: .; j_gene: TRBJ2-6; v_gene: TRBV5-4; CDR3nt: TGTGCCAGCAGCTTCACTCTGAACGCTGGGGCCAACGTCCTGACTTTC; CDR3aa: CASSFTLNAGANVLTF
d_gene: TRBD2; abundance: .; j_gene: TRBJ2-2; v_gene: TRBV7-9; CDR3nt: TGTGCCAGCACCCTTAGCGGGGGGGCCACCGGGGAGCTGTTTTTT; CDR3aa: CASTLSGGATGELFF
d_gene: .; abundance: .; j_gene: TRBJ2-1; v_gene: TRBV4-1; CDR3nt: TGCGCCAGCAGCCAAGATATTACGGGTGGTAATGAGCAGTTCTTC; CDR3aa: CASSQDITGGNEQFF
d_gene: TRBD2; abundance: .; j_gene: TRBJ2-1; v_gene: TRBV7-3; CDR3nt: TGTGCCAGCAGCCGCGCTCTAGCGGGGGACACTTACAATGAGCAGTTCTTC; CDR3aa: CASSRALAGDTYNEQFF
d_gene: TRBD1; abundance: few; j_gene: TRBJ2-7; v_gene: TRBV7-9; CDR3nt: TGTGCCAGCAGCCCGGGACAGGGAGAGGTCGAGCAGTACTTC; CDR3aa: CASSPGQGEVEQYF
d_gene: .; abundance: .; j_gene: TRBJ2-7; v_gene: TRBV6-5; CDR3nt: TGTGCCAGCAGTTACTCGACAGGGACTGGCGAGCAGTACTTC; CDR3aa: CASSYSTGTGEQYF
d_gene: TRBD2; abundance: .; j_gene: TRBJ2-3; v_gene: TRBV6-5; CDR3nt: TGTGCCTCCTGCCCGGGACTAGCGGGGGTTACGCAGTATTTT; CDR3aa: CASCPGLAGVTQYF
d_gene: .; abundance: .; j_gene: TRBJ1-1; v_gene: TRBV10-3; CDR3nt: TGTGCCATCAAACCTTCGGGGCAGGGGAGAATAGCTTTCTTT; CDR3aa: CAIKPSGQGRIAFF
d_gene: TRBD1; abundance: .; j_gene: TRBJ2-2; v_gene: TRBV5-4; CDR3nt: TGTGCCAGCAGCAAGGACAGGGCAAACACCGGGGAGCTGTTTTTT; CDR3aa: CASSKDRANTGELFF
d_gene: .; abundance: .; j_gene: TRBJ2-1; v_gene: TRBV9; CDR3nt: TGTGCCAGCAGCGGGTTAGCCAATGAGCAGTTCTTC; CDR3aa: CASSGLANEQFF
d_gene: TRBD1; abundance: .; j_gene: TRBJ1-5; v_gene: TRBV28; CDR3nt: TGTGCCAGCAGGCCGGGACAGGTAGGACTTAGCAATCAGCCCCAGCATTTT; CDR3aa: CASRPGQVGLSNQPQHF
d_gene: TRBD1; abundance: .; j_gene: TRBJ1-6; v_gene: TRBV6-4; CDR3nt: TGTGCCAGCAGGGGACAGGGGGGGTCACCCCTCCACTTT; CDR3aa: CASRGQGGSPLHF
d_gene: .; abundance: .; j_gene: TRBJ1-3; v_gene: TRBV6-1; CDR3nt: TGTGCCAGCAGTTCAGGACACGGAAACACCATATATTTT; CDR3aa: CASSSGHGNTIYF
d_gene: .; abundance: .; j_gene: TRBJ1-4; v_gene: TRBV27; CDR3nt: TGTGCCAGCAGTTTCCTAACCGCGGGGAACGGAAAACTGTTTTTT; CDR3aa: CASSFLTAGNGKLFF
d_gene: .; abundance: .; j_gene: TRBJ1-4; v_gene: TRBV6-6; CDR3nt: TGTGCCAGCAACTTATATTGGGGGGGTAATGAAAAACTGTTTTTT; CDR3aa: CASNLYWGGNEKLFF
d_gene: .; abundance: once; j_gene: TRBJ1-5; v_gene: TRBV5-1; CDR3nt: TGTGCCAGCAGCCTGGGCCCTCCCCCGGGGCAGCCCCAGCATTTT; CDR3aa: CASSLGPPPGQPQHF
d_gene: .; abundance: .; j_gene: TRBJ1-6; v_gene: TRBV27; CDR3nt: TGTGCCAGCAGGACCGCCGAGGCCTATAATTCACCCCTCCACTTT; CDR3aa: CASRTAEAYNSPLHF
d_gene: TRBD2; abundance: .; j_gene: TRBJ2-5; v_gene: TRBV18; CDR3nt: TGTGCCAGCTCACCCTTAGCGGGCTCGGCAGGGGAGACCCAGTACTTC; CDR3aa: CASSPLAGSAGETQYF
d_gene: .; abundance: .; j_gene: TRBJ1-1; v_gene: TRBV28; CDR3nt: TGTGCCAGCCTTTTCGGGGCAGGGGATAGGTATGCTTTCTTT; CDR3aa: CASLFGAGDRYAFF
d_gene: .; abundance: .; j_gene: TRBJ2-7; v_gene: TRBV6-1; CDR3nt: TGTGCCAGCAGCCGGGACACCGGACAAGGGGAGCAGTACTTC; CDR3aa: CASSRDTGQGEQYF
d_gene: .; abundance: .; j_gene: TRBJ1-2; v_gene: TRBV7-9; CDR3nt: TGTTCCAGCAGCCCCGAGGGTTTCGGCTATGGCTACACCTTC; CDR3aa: CSSSPEGFGYGYTF
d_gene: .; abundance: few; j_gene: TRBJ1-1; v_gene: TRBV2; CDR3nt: TGTGCCAGCAACCCGGACACTGAAGCTTTCTTT; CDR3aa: CASNPDTEAFF
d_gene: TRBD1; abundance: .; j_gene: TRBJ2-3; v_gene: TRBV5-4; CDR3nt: TGTGCCAGCAGCTTGACCGGGACAGGGAGGACAGATACGCAGTATTTT; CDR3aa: CASSLTGTGRTDTQYF
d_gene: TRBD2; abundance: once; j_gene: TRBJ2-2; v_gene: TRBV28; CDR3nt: TGTGCCAGCAGTTCGGCGGCTAGCGGGGGGTCGAACACCGGGGAGCTGTTTTTT; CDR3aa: CASSSAASGGSNTGELFF
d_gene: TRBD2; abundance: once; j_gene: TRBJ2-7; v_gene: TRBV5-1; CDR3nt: TGCGCCAGCGGGACTAGCGGGGCCTACGAGCAGTACTTC; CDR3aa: CASGTSGAYEQYF
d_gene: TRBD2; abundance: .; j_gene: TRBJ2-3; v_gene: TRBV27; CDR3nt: TGTGCCAGCGCGGGGGGGGTAGTGGATACGCAGTATTTT; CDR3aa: CASAGGVVDTQYF
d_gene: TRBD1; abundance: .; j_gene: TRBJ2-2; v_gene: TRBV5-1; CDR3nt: TGCGCCAGCAGCTTGATGACAGGGGTCACCGGGGAGCTGTTTTTT; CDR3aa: CASSLMTGVTGELFF
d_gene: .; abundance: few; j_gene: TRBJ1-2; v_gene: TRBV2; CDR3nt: TGTGCCAGCAAGGGGCCCCAGGACTATGGCTACACCTTC; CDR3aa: CASKGPQDYGYTF
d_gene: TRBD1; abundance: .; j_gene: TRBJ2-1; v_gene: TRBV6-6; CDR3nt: TGTGCCAGCAGCCAAAAAGTCCGGGACAGCAATGAGCAGTTCTTC; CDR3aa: CASSQKVRDSNEQFF
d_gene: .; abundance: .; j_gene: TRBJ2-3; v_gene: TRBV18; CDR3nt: TGTGCCAGCTCACCAATACGGGGGTCAGATACGCAGTATTTT; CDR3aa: CASSPIRGSDTQYF
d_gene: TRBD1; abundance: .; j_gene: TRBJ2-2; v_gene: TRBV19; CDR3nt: TGTGCCAGTTTACGGACAGGGGGCACCGGGGAGCTGTTTTTT; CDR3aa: CASLRTGGTGELFF
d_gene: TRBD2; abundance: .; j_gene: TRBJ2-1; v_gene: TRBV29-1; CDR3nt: TGCAGCGCTGGACTAGCGGGGGGTCTTGAGCAGTTCTTC; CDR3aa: CSAGLAGGLEQFF
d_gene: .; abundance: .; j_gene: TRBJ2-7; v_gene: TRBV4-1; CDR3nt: TGTGCCAGCAGCCCGAAACAGGGTCGAGAGCAGTACTTC; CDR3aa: CASSPKQGREQYF
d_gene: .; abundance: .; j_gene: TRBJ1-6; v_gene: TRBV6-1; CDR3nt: TGTGCCAGCAGCGCCAGGTTCGAAAATTCACCCCTCCACTTT; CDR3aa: CASSARFENSPLHF
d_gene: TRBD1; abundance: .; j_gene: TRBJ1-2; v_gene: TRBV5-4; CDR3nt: TGTGCCAGCAGCTTGGCGCTACCGGGACAGGCTTTCTATGGCTACACCTTC; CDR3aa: CASSLALPGQAFYGYTF